This T cell receptor (beta chain) was obtained from a study of cytomegalovirus exposure and HLA in healthy donors. The PCR made use of 60 Vbeta and 13 Jbeta primers. The protocol was immunoSEQ multiplex PCR, while the TCRdb copy is restricted to in-frame clones and leaves out a portion. In the table there are around 99,000 clones, around 77% of which are singletons. The TCR comes from a man aged 18 to 30 in good health and CMV-seronegative. The sample comprised PBMCs.

CDR3 region: CASGEAQPQHF. CDR3 sequence (DNA): TGTGCCTCCGGCGAGGCGCAGCCCCAGCATTTT. The chain has TRBV19 and TRBJ1-5, with D hard to call. Per the germline V gene, CDR1 is LNHDA and CDR2 is SQIVND (reference sequence). V was clipped by 11 bases and J by 7 bases, with 12 bases between them. This CDR3 has 11 residues.